Reported below is one T cell receptor (beta chain). Generated by immunoSEQ multiplex PCR, the TCRdb table keeps only in-frame clones and is missing some. The data show some 100,000 clones, about 90% seen once. This specimen comes from a study of control samples from healthy donors and cancer patients. The CDR3 has 16 amino acids. Germline V gene lookup returns CDR1 MDHEN and CDR2 SYDVKM. Losses at the gene ends were 1 base for V and 1 base for J; bases not matched to a gene: 3. The clonotype comes from a young man in good health. The source material was blood. The rearrangement links TRBV28 to TRBJ1-1; 10 bases map to TRBD1. The CDR3 loop is CASSLYRDRGNTEAFF. In DNA form, the CDR3 reads TGTGCCAGCAGTTTATACCGGGACAGGGGGAACACTGAAGCTTTCTTT.